This TCR beta chain was retrieved from a study of T cells in Graves' hyperthyroidism and ophthalmopathy (dated by TCRdb to between 2017 and 2020). Regarding the complete study: Peripheral blood was collected at initial diagnosis, before any treatment. According to the paper, TCR Vbeta CDR3 sequencing was carried out on over 130 peripheral blood samples, which came from 40 to 45 ophthalmopathy, 75 to 80 hyperthyroidism and about 17 progressor patients. The 80 to 100 discovery patients were randomly divided into training and test sets at a 7:3 ratio. In several Graves' hyperthyroidism patients, the study also compared T-cell repertoires from thyroid tissue with T-cell repertoires from blood. Prospective prediction of ophthalmopathy was tested in an independent validation cohort consisting of fewer than 20 hyperthyroidism patients and approximately 16 patients who later progressed to ophthalmopathy. After sampling, hyperthyroidism patients received methimazole starting at 30 mg daily, and ophthalmopathy patients received high-dose intravenous methylprednisolone. A discovery cohort of approximately 97 patients, about 40 with Graves' ophthalmopathy and 57 with stable Graves' hyperthyroidism, was used to find distinguishing TCR V-J signatures.

Ophthalmopathy patients had moderately to severely active disease, Clinical Activity Score of at least 3, NOSPECS grade of at least 4, and duration under 3 months. The study excluded patients with uncontrolled infections, other autoimmune diseases, pregnancy or lactation. Diagnoses were based on clinical symptoms, serum thyroxine and TRAb, thyroid ultrasound and orbital computed tomography. PBMCs were isolated from about 9.1 ml of fresh peripheral blood by Ficoll-Paque density gradient centrifugation. Total RNA was extracted with Trizol reagent, and quality was checked on an Agilent 2100 Bioanalyzer. On this clonotype itself: Its antigen is currently not known. Within one base of it there is no much larger clone, and no base qualities were kept.

Broad study findings and their caveats: A model built on a 13 V-J signature distinguished ophthalmopathy from stable hyperthyroidism, reaching roughly 88% sensitivity and about 81% specificity in cross-validation and 80%/75% in testing. Most expanded thyroid clonotypes (frequency above 0.001) were also detected in blood, suggesting blood repertoires may reflect thyroid immune responses. In validation, the model predicted progression to ophthalmopathy a median of roughly six months before onset, with about 70% sensitivity and roughly 73% specificity. Sample size was not statistically predetermined, and blinding of investigators to group allocation was not performed.

From the cysteine up to the phenylalanine, the CDR3 has a length of 15 residues. The only DNA kept is the CDR3, 45 bases in frame from the first base. For CDR1 and CDR2, the germline V gene (reference sequence) lists DFQATT and SNEGSKA. For this chain, trimming is 2 bases at the V end and 5 bases at the J end, and the number of junction bases without a gene match is 6. The TCR beta CDR3 regions were amplified from the RNA transcripts. The TCR CDR3 was subjected to a first round of RT-PCR using the HTBI primer set and the Qiagen OneStep RT-PCR kit. Libraries were constructed in a second round of multiplex PCR, after which size selection and purification were carried out. Sequencing of the libraries was done on an Illumina HiSeq2000 using paired-end 100 bp reads. The study's processing was this. SOAPnuke was used to process the raw data, with reads discarded if the reads contained adapters or uncalled bases, had a mean Phred below 15, or lacked an exact constant-primer or identifier match. COPE v1.2.5 was used to merge high-quality paired reads, and clonotypes were defined as unique nucleotide sequences. Clonotypes were aligned to IMGT TRBV, TRBD and TRBJ reference segments using MiTCR v1.1. The analysis included only V-J combinations with a frequency above 0.0001, which together covered around 99% of the repertoires. A TCS score was defined as the ratio between F50 (clonal expansion) and ExV (chaos), using BLOSUM62-based TCRdist between CDR3 peptides within each V-J. Welch's t-statistics and random forest reduced approximately 520 V-J features to 13, which were used in a naive Bayes classifier (R e1071). Clones were called with MiXCR by TCRdb after fastp trimmed the public reads at Q25, and only in-frame beta chains were retained. Every entry covers one CDR3 protein and lists the most common genes and DNA from its rows. The V and J calls were not made by the authors but by TCRdb's processing. This sample lists about 640,000 distinct CDR3 sequences; around 20% were detected once. The ten biggest clones cover around a third of the sample.

The TCR originated in a young man with Graves' ophthalmopathy. Rearrangement joined TRBV20-1 to TRBJ2-5, and TRBD2 matches 12 of the central bases. Sequenced sample: blood. The CDR3 region: CSARLAGGGGETQYF. DNA sequence: TGCAGTGCTAGACTAGCGGGAGGGGGAGGGGAGACCCAGTACTTC.